The 9 T cell receptor beta chains presented below share a single source sample, sequenced in a study of blood T cell repertoires in COVID-19. TCRdb's table, derived via immunoSEQ multiplex PCR, lists solely in-frame clones and lacks some. Of tens of thousands of clones detected, 76% appear once; the ten largest clones hold about 16%. Sequenced sample: peripheral blood. The receptor set was obtained from a man between 60 and 75 years old with COVID-19, enrolled during active disease.

Only one count was recorded for this clone. This chain connects TRBV29-1 to TRBJ1-4; 7 bases line up with TRBD1. There are 14 residues in the CDR3. The V segment lost 6 bases and the J segment 2 bases; nucleotides outside the gene matches: 6. CDR1 and CDR2 from the germline V gene are SQVTM and ANQGSEA. The CDR3: CSVDQGGTNEKLFF. The CDR3 DNA follows: TGCAGCGTGGATCAGGGGGGCACTAATGAAAAACTGTTTTTT.

The chain recombines TRBV5-1 with TRBJ2-3; a possible D gene is TRBD2 (6 bases). V was trimmed by 7 bases and J by 3 bases, leaving 15 bases between them. Germline V CDR1 and CDR2: SGHRS, YFSETQ. The CDR3 contains 14 residues. The CDR3 loop is CASRSAGRTDTQYF. Written as DNA, the CDR3 is TGCGCCAGCCGAAGTGCAGGGAGGACAGATACGCAGTATTTT.

The chain has TRBV6-5 and TRBJ1-4; the match to TRBD1 covers 9 bases. The V segment lost 7 bases and the J segment 8 bases; nucleotides outside the gene matches: 8. Germline V gene data show CDR1 as MNHEY and CDR2 as SVGAGI. The CDR3 contains 14 residues. The CDR3 nucleotides are TGTGCCAGCACTTCCGGGACAGGGAAGGAAAAACTGTTTTTT. Its translation: CASTSGTGKEKLFF.

The chain employs TRBV5-5 and TRBJ2-2; 10 bases line up with TRBD1. Germline CDR1 reads SGHKS; CDR2 reads YYEKEE (reference sequence). Trimming at V came to 1 base and at J to 6 bases, leaving 9 bases not matched to a gene. The CDR3 has 17 residues. DNA of the CDR3: TGTGCCAGCAGCTTGCAAGACAGGGGGCGCTTCGCCGGGGAGCTGTTTTTT. Residues: CASSLQDRGRFAGELFF.

In this sample, this clone turned up a few times. The chain links TRBV3-1 (or the pseudogene TRBV3-2) to TRBJ2-7; 10 bases line up with TRBD1. CDR3 size: 15 residues. Germline V lookup: CDR1 LGHDT, CDR2 YNNKEL (reference sequence). V gave up 2 bases and J gave up 3 bases; unmatched junction bases: 4. The CDR3, as DNA: TGTGCCAGCAGCCAACAGACAGGGGGCCACTACGAGCAGTACTTC. This codes for CASSQQTGGHYEQYF.

This chain joins TRBV3-1 (or the pseudogene TRBV3-2) and TRBJ2-3; a weak D match, TRBD2 (6 bases). The CDR3 loop spans 15 amino acids. V was trimmed by 4 bases and J by 2 bases, leaving 13 bases between them. Looked up from germline, CDR1 is LGHDT and CDR2 is YNNKEL (reference sequence). The CDR3 region is CASSPPGRDTDTQYF. In nucleotides, the CDR3 is TGTGCCAGCAGCCCTCCAGGGCGGGACACAGATACGCAGTATTTT.

J is TRBJ2-2 and V is TRBV11-2; D unclear. The germline CDR1 and CDR2 sequences are SGHAT and FQNNGV. The CDR3 extends over 15 amino acids. Trimming removed 7 bases from V and 1 base from J, with 13 bases in between. The CDR3 coding sequence is TGTGCCAGCAACCCGGGTTTAGGGAACACCGGGGAGCTGTTTTTT. Amino acids: CASNPGLGNTGELFF.

This clone has only a few counts. The chain couples TRBV24-1 to TRBJ2-2, with a weak D call TRBD2 (6 bases). V lost 3 bases and J lost 8, with 15 bases in between. There are 15 residues in the CDR3. In germline, CDR1 is KGHDR, CDR2 SFDVKD. The CDR3 sequence is CATSDQPGLGGELFF. In DNA, the CDR3 is TGTGCCACCAGTGATCAACCGGGACTGGGAGGGGAGCTGTTTTTT.

The chain couples TRBV19 to TRBJ1-1; 8 nucleotides align to TRBD1. Germline CDR1 and CDR2: LNHDA and SQIVND (reference sequence). The CDR3 spans 16 residues. J gave up 2 bases and V 4 bases, and 9 bases lay outside the gene matches. CDR3 amino acids: CASSKTPGQGNTEAFF. The CDR3 DNA reads as TGTGCCAGTAGTAAAACCCCTGGACAGGGAAACACTGAAGCTTTCTTT.